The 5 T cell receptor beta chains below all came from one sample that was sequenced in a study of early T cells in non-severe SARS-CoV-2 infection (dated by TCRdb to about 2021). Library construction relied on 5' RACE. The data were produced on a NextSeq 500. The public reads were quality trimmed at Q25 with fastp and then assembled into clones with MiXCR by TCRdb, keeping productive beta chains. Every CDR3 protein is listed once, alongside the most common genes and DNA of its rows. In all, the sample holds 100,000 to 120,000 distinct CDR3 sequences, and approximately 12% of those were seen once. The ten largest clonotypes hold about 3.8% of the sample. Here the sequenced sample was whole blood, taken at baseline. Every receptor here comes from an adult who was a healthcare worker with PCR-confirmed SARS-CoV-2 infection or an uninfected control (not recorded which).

The CDR3 DNA reads TGTGCCAGCAGCTTCCCCCGGCGGGGGGGCGCCACCGGGGAGCTGTTTTTT. It is translated as CASSFPRRGGATGELFF. This chain joins TRBV7-9 and TRBJ2-2; TRBD2 aligns across 9 bases. Germline CDR1 SEHNR, CDR2 FQNEAQ (reference sequence). The CDR3 length is 17 residues. J lost 4 bases, V lost 3 bases, and 9 bases had no gene match. Drawing the rest from reference TRBV7-9 and TRBJ2-2, the complete variable domain is DTGVSQNPRHKITKRGQNVTFRCDPISEHNRLYWYRQTLGQGPEFLTYFQNEAQLEKSRLLSDRFSAERPKGSFSTLEIQRTEQGDSAMYLCASSFPRRGGATGELFFGEGSRLTVL.

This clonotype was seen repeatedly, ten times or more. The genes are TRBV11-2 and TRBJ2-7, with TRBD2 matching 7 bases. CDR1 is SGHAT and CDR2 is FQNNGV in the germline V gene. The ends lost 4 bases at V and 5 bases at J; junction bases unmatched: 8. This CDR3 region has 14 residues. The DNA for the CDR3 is TGTGCCAGCAGCTCTTTGTTGGGGGGGGACGAGCAGTACTTC. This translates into CASSSLLGGDEQYF.

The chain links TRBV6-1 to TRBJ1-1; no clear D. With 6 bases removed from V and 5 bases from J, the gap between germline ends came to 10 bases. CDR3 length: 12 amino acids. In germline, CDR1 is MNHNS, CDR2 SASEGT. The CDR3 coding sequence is TGTGCCAGCAGATTCATAGGGACTGAAGCTTTCTTT. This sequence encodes CASRFIGTEAFF.

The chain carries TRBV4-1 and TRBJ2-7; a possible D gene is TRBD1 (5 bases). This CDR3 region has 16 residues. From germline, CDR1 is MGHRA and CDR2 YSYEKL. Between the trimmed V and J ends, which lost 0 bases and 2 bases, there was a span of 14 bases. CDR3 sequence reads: CASSQEAGEGAYEQYF. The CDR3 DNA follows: TGCGCCAGCAGCCAAGAAGCTGGTGAAGGGGCCTACGAGCAGTACTTC.

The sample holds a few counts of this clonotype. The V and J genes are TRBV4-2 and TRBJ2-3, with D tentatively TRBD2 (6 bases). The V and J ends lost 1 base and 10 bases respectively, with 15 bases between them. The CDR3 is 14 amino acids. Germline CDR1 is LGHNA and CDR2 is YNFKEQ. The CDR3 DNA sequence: TGTGCCAGCAGCCAAGGAGGTACGGGGGACGCGCAGTATTTT. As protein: CASSQGGTGDAQYF.